The 7 T cell receptor beta chains below were found in one sample sequenced in a study of blood T cell repertoires in COVID-19. TCRdb's table, derived via immunoSEQ multiplex PCR, lists solely in-frame clones and lacks some. The table includes 100,000 or so clones, 75% to 85% detected once. Source material: peripheral blood. The receptor source for this set is a woman aged 70 to 79 with acute or convalescent COVID-19.

The CDR3 is CASIVFDRSNTEAFF. The CDR3 DNA sequence: TGTGCCAGCATTGTTTTTGACAGATCGAACACTGAAGCTTTCTTT. The chain uses TRBV28 and TRBJ1-1; TRBD1 might be the D (5 bases). CDR1 and CDR2 (germline): MDHEN, SYDVKM. The CDR3 length is 15 residues. Trimming pared 7 bases from V and 1 base from J, leaving 16 bases between. The full variable domain, rest sourced from reference TRBV28 and TRBJ1-1, is DVKVTQSSRYLVKRTGEKVFLECVQDMDHENMFWYRQDPGLGLRLIYFSYDVKMKEKGDIPEGYSVSREKKERFSLILESASTNQTSMYLCASIVFDRSNTEAFFGQGTRLTVV.

The CDR3 is CASSLTGQGYGYTF. The CDR3 coding sequence is TGTGCCAGCAGCTTAACAGGACAGGGCTATGGCTACACCTTC. The chain links TRBV7-3 to TRBJ1-2, with TRBD1 matching over 8 bases. This CDR3 spans 14 amino acids. V shed 0 bases, J shed 4 bases, and the junction held 1 base outside the gene matches. Per germline, CDR1 SGHTA and CDR2 FQGTGA.

The V gene is TRBV4-3, the J gene TRBJ2-1; tentatively, D is TRBD1 (5 bases). Between the trimmed V and J ends, which lost 1 base and 8 bases, there was a span of 12 bases. In germline, CDR1 is LGHNA, CDR2 YSLEER. This CDR3 has 14 amino acids. CDR3 residues: CASSQVVWGYEQFF. The CDR3 DNA reads TGCGCCAGCAGCCAAGTGGTCTGGGGCTATGAGCAGTTCTTC.

CDR3: CASSLAGGGSYNEQFF. In DNA, the CDR3 is TGTGCCAGCAGTTTAGCGGGAGGGGGTTCCTACAATGAGCAGTTCTTC. The chain links TRBV27 to TRBJ2-1; 9 bases are shared with TRBD2. J gave up 1 base and V 2 bases, and 3 bases lay outside the gene matches. The CDR3 spans 16 residues. CDR1 and CDR2 from the germline V gene are MNHEY and SMNVEV (reference sequence).

The chain is built from TRBV19 and TRBJ2-2; D unresolved. Per the germline V gene, CDR1 is LNHDA and CDR2 is SQIVND (reference sequence). The CDR3 is made up of 14 amino acids. Between the trimmed V and J ends, which lost 3 bases and 1 base, there was a span of 6 bases. The CDR3 protein is CASSISRNTGELFF. The CDR3 coding sequence is TGTGCCAGTAGTATCTCCCGGAACACCGGGGAGCTGTTTTTT.

The table lists this clone with a few counts. The chain uses TRBV7-9 and TRBJ2-3; D remains unclear. This CDR3 has 15 amino acids. CDR1 is SEHNR and CDR2 is FQNEAQ in the germline V gene (reference sequence). Trimming pared 2 bases from V and 0 bases from J, leaving 9 bases between. CDR3 sequence: CASSLLAASTDTQYF. The CDR3 coding sequence is TGTGCCAGCAGCTTACTGGCGGCTAGCACAGATACGCAGTATTTT.

This clone was observed once. This chain links TRBV7-6 with TRBJ2-5; 7 bases line up with TRBD2. In germline, CDR1 is SGHVS, CDR2 FNYEAQ. The CDR3 contains 18 residues. V trimming: 5 bases; J trimming: 2 bases; junction bases outside the gene matches: 17. The CDR3 reads CASSPIVWGGSRQETQYF. In DNA form, the CDR3 reads TGTGCCAGCAGCCCTATAGTGTGGGGCGGGAGTAGGCAAGAGACCCAGTACTTC.